This T cell receptor beta chain was identified during a study of T cells in Graves' hyperthyroidism and ophthalmopathy. This clonotype was picked up a small number of times. Antigen unknown. Lactation, pregnancy, other autoimmune disease or uncontrolled infection excluded patients. Clinicians diagnosed patients from clinical symptoms, serum thyroxine and TRAb, thyroid ultrasound and orbital computed tomography. Whole-study findings and limits: Within blood appeared most thyroid clonotypes that had expanded above 0.001.

The CDR3 runs 15 residues. The ends were cut back, 6 bases at V and 4 bases at J, with 16 bases in the middle. In germline, CDR1 is MGHDK, CDR2 SYGVNS. Using RNA transcripts as the source, TCR beta CDR3 regions were amplified. Researchers ran a first-round RT-PCR on the TCR CDR3 using the HTBI primer set. TCRdb called the multiplex PCR reads again in MiXCR, with one record for every CDR3 protein. Seen here are about 580,000 distinct CDR3 sequences, approximately 14% observed once, and the top ten hold almost 6%. Sample: blood. V gene TRBV25-1 combines with J gene TRBJ1-5; D is possibly TRBD1 (6 bases). The receptor was derived from a young woman with Graves' hyperthyroidism that later progressed to Graves' ophthalmopathy. CDR3 amino acids: CASRGEGGGNQPQHF. The CDR3 DNA reads as TGTGCCAGCAGGGGTGAAGGGGGGGGTAATCAGCCCCAGCATTTT.